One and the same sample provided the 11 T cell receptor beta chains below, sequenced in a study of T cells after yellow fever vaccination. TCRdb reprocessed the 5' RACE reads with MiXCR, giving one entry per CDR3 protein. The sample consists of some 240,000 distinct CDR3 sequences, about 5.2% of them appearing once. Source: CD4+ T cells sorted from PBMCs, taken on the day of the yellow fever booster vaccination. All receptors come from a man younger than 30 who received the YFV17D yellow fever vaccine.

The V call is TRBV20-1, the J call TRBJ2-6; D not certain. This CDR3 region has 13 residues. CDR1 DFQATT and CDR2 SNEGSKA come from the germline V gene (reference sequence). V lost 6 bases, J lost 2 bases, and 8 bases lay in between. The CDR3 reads CSAGIPGANVLTF. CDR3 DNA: TGCAGTGCGGGGATCCCTGGGGCCAACGTCCTGACTTTC.

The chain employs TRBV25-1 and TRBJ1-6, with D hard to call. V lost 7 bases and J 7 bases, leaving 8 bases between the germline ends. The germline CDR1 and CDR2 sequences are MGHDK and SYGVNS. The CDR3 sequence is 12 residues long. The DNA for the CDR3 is TGTGCCAGCACTCCGGGGAATTCACCCCTCCACTTT. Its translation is CASTPGNSPLHF. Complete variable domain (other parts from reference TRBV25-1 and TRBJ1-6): EADIYQTPRYLVIGTGKKITLECSQTMGHDKMYWYQQDPGMELHLIHYSYGVNSTEKGDLSSESTVSRIRTEHFPLTLESARPSHTSQYLCASTPGNSPLHFGNGTRLTVT.

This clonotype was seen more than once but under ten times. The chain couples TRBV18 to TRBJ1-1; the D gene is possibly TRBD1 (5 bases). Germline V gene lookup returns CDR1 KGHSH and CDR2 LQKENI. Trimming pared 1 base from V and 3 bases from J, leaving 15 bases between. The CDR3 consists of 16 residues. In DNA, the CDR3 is TGTGCCAGCTCACCACGTACCGCTCAAGGGGACACTGAAGCTTTCTTT. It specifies CASSPRTAQGDTEAFF.

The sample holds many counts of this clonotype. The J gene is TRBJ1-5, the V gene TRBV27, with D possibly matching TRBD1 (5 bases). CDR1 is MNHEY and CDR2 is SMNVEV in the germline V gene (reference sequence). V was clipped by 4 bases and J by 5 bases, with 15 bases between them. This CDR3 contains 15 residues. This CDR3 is CASSSGQPSYQPQHF. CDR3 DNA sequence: TGTGCCAGCAGTTCGGGGCAGCCATCCTATCAGCCCCAGCATTTT.

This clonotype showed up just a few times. For the CDR3, the DNA is TGCAGTGCTAGCCCCGACACGAACACTGAAGCTTTCTTT. Translating gives CSASPDTNTEAFF. The rearrangement uses TRBV20-1 and TRBJ1-1, with unresolved D. Germline CDR1 reads DFQATT; CDR2 reads SNEGSKA (reference sequence). Deletions cut 3 bases from V and 1 base from J, with 9 bases between. The CDR3 runs 13 residues.

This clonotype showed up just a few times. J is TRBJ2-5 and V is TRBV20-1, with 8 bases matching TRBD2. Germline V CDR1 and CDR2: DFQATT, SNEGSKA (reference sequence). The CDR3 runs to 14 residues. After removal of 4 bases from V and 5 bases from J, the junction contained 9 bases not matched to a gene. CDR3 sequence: CSATAGGGGETQYF. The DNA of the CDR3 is TGCAGTGCTACCGCCGGGGGGGGAGGCGAGACCCAGTACTTC.

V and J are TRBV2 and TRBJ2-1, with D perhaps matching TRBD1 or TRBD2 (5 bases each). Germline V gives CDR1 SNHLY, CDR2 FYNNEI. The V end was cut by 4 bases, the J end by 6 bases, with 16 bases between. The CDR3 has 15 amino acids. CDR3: CASSAVWGAGNEQFF. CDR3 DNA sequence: TGTGCCAGCAGTGCTGTGTGGGGCGCGGGCAATGAGCAGTTCTTC.

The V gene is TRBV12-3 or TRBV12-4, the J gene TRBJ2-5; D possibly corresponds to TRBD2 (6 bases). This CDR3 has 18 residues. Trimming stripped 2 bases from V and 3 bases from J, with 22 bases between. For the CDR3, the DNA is TGTGCCAGCAGTTTAAGGGTCAGTCTAGCGCCTCAAAAAGAGACCCAGTACTTC. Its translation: CASSLRVSLAPQKETQYF.

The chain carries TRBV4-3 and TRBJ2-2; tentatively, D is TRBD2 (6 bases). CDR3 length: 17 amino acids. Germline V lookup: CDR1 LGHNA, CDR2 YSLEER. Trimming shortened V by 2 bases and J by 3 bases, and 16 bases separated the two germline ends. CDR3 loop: CASSQSPRTTYTGELFF. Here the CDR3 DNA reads TGCGCCAGCAGCCAATCCCCTCGGACTACCTACACCGGGGAGCTGTTTTTT.

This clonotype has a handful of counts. The CDR3 protein is CAWSALETQYF. The CDR3 DNA sequence: TGTGCCTGGAGTGCCTTGGAGACCCAGTACTTC. The gene calls are TRBV30 and TRBJ2-5, with no clear D. CDR1 is GTSNPN, CDR2 SVGIG, per germline (reference sequence). This CDR3 spans 11 amino acids. V lost 1 base, J lost 5 bases, and 5 bases lay in between.

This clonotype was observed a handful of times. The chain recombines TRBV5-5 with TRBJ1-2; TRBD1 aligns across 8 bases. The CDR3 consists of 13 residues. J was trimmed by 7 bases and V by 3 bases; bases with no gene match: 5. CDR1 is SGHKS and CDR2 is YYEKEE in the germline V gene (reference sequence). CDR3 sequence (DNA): TGTGCCAGCAGCTCTCAGGGGGCTGGTGGCTACACCTTC. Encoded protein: CASSSQGAGGYTF.